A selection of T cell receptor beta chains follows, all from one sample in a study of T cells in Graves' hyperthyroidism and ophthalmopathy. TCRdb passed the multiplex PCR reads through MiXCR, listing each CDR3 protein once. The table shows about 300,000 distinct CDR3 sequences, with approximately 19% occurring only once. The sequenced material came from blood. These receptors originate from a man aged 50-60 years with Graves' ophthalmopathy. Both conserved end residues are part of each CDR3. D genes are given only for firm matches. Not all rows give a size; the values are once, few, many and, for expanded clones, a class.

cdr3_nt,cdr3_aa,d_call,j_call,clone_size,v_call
TGTGCCAGCAGTGCGGAAGAGTTGGGCACCGGGGAGCTGTTTTTT,CASSAEELGTGELFF,-,TRBJ2-2,-,TRBV6-1
TGTGCCAGCAGCCAAGATTCAGCGGGGGCGAACACCGGGGAGCTGTTTTTT,CASSQDSAGANTGELFF,TRBD2,TRBJ2-2,-,TRBV3-1
TGCGCCAGCAAAGAGTCGACAGGGGGTACCGGGGAGCTGTTTTTT,CASKESTGGTGELFF,TRBD1,TRBJ2-2,-,TRBV10-2
TGCGCCAGCAGCCCAGCCGGGACACTCTCTGGGGCCAACGTCCTGACTTTC,CASSPAGTLSGANVLTF,-,TRBJ2-6,few,TRBV4-1
TGCAGCGGCGAGTCAGGAATGAACACTGAAGCTTTCTTT,CSGESGMNTEAFF,-,TRBJ1-1,many,TRBV29-1
TGTGCCAGCAGCGTACCCCTGGGAAGGGGGCCCACAGATACGCAGTATTTT,CASSVPLGRGPTDTQYF,TRBD1,TRBJ2-3,many,TRBV9
TGTGCCAGCAGGAGACAGGGGAACCAAGAGACCCAGTACTTC,CASRRQGNQETQYF,TRBD1,TRBJ2-5,few,TRBV13
TGTGCCAGCAGTCCATCCGCGGGAGTTCAAGATGAGCAGTTCTTC,CASSPSAGVQDEQFF,TRBD2,TRBJ2-1,few,TRBV28
TGTGCCAGCTCACCAGGACTCGGGTCCTCTGGAAACACCATATATTTT,CASSPGLGSSGNTIYF,-,TRBJ1-3,once,TRBV18
TGTGCCAGCAGAGGAACCGGGACAGGACGGGTTAACACCTTC,CASRGTGTGRVNTF,TRBD1,TRBJ1-2,-,TRBV19
TGTGCCAGCATCCACAGGGGGACAGGTCAGCCCCAGCGTTTT,CASIHRGTGQPQRF,TRBD1,TRBJ1-5,few,TRBV6-1
TGTGCCAGCAGCTTAGGTCTTGTGGGGCATGGCTACACCTTC,CASSLGLVGHGYTF,-,TRBJ1-2,many,TRBV7-8
TGTGCCAGCAGGCGCAGGGGGGATGAGCAGTTCTTC,CASRRRGDEQFF,-,TRBJ2-1,few,TRBV12-3/TRBV12-4